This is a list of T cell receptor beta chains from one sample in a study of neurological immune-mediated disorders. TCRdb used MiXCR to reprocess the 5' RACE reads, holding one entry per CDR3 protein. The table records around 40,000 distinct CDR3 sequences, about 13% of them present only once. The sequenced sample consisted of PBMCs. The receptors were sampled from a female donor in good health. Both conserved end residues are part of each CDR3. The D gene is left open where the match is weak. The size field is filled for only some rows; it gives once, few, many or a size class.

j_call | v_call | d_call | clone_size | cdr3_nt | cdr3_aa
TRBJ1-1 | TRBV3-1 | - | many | TGTGCCAGCAGCCAATTAAGTTCGTGGAACACTGAAGCTTTCTTT | CASSQLSSWNTEAFF
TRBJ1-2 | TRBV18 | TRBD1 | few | TGTGCCAGCTCACCTCTTCGGGGAATCCCTTTAGGGACAGGGGAGAACTATGGCTACACCTTC | CASSPLRGIPLGTGENYGYTF
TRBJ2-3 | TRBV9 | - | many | TGTGCCAGCAGCGATCATACCCCGACAGATACGCAGTATTTT | CASSDHTPTDTQYF
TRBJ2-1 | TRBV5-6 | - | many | TGTGCCAGCAGCTCCAGCCTCTGGCAGAGTGAGCAGTTCTTC | CASSSSLWQSEQFF
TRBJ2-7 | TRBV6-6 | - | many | TGTGCCAGCAGTTATTTGGTCCCGGCCTCCGCCTACGAGCAGTACTTC | CASSYLVPASAYEQYF
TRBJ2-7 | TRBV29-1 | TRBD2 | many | TGCAGCGTTTTGGGACTAGCGAGAGCCTACGAGCAGTACTTC | CSVLGLARAYEQYF
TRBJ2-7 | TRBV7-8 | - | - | TGTGCCAGCAGCTTAGGGGGTCGGCGGAACTACGAGCAGTACTTC | CASSLGGRRNYEQYF
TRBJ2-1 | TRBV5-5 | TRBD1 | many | TGTGCCAGCAGCTTGGGAACAGGGGGCATCTACAATGAGCAGTTCTTC | CASSLGTGGIYNEQFF
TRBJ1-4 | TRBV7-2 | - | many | TGTGCCAGCAGCTTAGAGGGAGGGGAAAAACTGTTTTTT | CASSLEGGEKLFF
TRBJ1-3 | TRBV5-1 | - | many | TGCGCCAGCAGCGGCACAGGCGAATGGAACACCATATATTTT | CASSGTGEWNTIYF
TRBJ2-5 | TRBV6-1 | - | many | TGTGCCACCACCCGGACTAGGGGGGGGGGGATACAAGAGACCCAGTACTTC | CATTRTRGGGIQETQYF
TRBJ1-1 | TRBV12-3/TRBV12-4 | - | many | TGTGCCAGCAGACTTGGGGGGACCAAAGCTTTCTTT | CASRLGGTKAFF
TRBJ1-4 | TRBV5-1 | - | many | TGCGCCAGCAGCTTGCGCCGCAGCGGGGGGACTAATGAAAAACTGTTTTTT | CASSLRRSGGTNEKLFF
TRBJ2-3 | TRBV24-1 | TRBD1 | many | TGTGCCACCAGTGATCCGGGACAGGGCACAGATACGCAGTATTTT | CATSDPGQGTDTQYF
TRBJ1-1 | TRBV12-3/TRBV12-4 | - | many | TGTGCCAGCAGTTCTCTCACCCGTTTTGAAGCTTTCTTT | CASSSLTRFEAFF
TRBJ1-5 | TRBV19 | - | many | TGTGCCAGTAGTACGTCGGAATATCAGCCCCAGCATTTT | CASSTSEYQPQHF
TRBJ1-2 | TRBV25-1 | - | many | TGTGCCAGCAGTGGACGGGGGCCAAGATCTAACTATGGCTACACCTTC | CASSGRGPRSNYGYTF
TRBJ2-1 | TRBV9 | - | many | TGTGCCAGCAGCGTAGCATTGGGCCCCGACGACCAAGTCTTC | CASSVALGPDDQVF
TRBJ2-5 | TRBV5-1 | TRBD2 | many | TGCGCCAGCAGCTTTCCCGGGGGGGATCAAGAGACCCAGTACTTC | CASSFPGGDQETQYF
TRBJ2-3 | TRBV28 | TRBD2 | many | TGTGCCAGCATCCCCTTACGCGGGGGGGCAGGCACAGATACGCAGTATTTT | CASIPLRGGAGTDTQYF
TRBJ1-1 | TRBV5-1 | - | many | TGCGCCAGCAGCTTGAATGGTGAAAAGCGAGCTTTCTTT | CASSLNGEKRAFF
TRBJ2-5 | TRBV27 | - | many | TGTGCCAGCCCATTGGCAGAGACCCAGTACTTC | CASPLAETQYF
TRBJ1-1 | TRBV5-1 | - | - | TGCGCCAGCAGCCCAGGGGCCCTCAACACTGAACATTTCTTT | CASSPGALNTEHFF
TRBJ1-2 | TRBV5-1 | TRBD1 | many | TGCGCCAGCAGCGTGAAGGGACAGGGTGATGGCTACACCTTC | CASSVKGQGDGYTF
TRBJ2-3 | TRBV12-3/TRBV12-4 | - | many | TGTGCCAGCAGTCACTCCCGGTGGGAGAACACAGATACGCAGTATTTT | CASSHSRWENTDTQYF
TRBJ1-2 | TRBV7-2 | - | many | TGTGCCAGCAGCCCCGTGGGGGGACGTGGCTACACCTTC | CASSPVGGRGYTF
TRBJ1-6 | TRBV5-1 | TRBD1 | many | TGCGCCAGCAGCCGATCTCCGGGACAGGTCTATTCACCCCTCCACTTT | CASSRSPGQVYSPLHF